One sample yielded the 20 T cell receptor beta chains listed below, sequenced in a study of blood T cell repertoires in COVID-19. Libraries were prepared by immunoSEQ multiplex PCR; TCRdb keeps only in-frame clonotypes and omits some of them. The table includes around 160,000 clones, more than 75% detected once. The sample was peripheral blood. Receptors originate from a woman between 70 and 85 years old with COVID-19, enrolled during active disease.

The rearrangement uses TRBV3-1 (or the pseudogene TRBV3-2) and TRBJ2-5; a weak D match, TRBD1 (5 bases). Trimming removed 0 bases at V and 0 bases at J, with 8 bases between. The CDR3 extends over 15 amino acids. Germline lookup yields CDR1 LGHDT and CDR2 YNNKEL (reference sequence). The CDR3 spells CASSQDRGHQETQYF. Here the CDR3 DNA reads TGTGCCAGCAGCCAAGATAGGGGTCACCAAGAGACCCAGTACTTC.

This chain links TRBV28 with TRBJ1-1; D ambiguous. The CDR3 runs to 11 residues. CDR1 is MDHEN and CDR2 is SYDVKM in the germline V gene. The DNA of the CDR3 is TGTGTTACAGTCTTGAACACTGAAGCTTTCTTT. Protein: CVTVLNTEAFF. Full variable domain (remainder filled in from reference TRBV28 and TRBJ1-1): DVKVTQSSRYLVKRTGEKVFLECVQDMDHENMFWYRQDPGLGLRLIYFSYDVKMKEKGDIPEGYSVSREKKERFSLILESASTNQTSMYLCVTVLNTEAFFGQGTRLTVV.

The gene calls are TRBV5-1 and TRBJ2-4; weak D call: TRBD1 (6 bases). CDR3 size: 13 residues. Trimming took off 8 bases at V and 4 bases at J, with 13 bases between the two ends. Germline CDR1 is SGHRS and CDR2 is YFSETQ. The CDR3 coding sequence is TGCGCCAGACTCACAGGGTGGAAAAACATTCAGTACTTC. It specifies CARLTGWKNIQYF.

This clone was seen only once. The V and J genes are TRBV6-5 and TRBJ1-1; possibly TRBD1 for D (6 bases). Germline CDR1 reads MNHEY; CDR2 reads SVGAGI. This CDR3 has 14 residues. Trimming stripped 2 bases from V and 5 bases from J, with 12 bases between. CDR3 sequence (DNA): TGTGCCAGCAGTTACCGGCAGGGGTGGACTGAAGCTTTCTTT. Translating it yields CASSYRQGWTEAFF.

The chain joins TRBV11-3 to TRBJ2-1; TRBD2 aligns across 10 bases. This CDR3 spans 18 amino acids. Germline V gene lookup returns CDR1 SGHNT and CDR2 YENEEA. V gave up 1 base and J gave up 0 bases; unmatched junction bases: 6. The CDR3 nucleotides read TGTGCCAGCAGCTTAGGCGGGGAGCGGGGGGGCTCCTACAATGAGCAGTTCTTC. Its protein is CASSLGGERGGSYNEQFF.

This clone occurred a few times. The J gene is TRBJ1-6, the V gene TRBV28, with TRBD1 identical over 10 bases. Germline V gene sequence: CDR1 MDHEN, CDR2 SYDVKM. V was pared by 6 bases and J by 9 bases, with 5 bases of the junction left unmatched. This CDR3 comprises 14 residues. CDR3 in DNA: TGTGCCAGCAGGCCGGGACAGGGGAGTTCACCCCTCCACTTT. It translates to CASRPGQGSSPLHF.

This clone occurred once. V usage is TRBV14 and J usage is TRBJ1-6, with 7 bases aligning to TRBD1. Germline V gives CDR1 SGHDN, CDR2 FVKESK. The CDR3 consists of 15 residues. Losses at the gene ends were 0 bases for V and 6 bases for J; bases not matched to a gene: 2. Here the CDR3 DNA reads TGTGCCAGCAGCCAAGATCGACAGGGTAATTCACCCCTCCACTTT. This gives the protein CASSQDRQGNSPLHF.

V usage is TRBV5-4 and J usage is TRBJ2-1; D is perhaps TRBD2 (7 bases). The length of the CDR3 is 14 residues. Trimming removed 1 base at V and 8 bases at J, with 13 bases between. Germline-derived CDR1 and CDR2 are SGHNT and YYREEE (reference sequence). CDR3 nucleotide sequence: TGTGCCAGCAGCTTGCCGGGGGGCAGGGATGAGCAGTTCTTC. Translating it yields CASSLPGGRDEQFF.

In nucleotides, the CDR3 is TGTGCCAGCAGTTTTAGGGGCTATGGTTTTGGACAGGTTAATGAAAAACTGTTTTTT. Its protein is CASSFRGYGFGQVNEKLFF. V is TRBV28 and J is TRBJ1-4, with 7 bases lining up with TRBD1. The CDR3 covers 19 residues. V shed 3 bases, J shed 4 bases, and the junction held 17 bases outside the gene matches. Germline assignment: CDR1 MDHEN and CDR2 SYDVKM.

CDR3: CASSLSPRDTGELFF. Written as DNA, the CDR3 is TGTGCCAGCAGTTTATCCCCCAGGGACACCGGGGAGCTGTTTTTT. J is TRBJ2-2 and V is TRBV27, with a tentative D call TRBD1 (5 bases). Trimming took off 0 bases at V and 3 bases at J, with 8 bases between the two ends. This CDR3 region has 15 residues. Germline V gene data show CDR1 as MNHEY and CDR2 as SMNVEV (reference sequence).

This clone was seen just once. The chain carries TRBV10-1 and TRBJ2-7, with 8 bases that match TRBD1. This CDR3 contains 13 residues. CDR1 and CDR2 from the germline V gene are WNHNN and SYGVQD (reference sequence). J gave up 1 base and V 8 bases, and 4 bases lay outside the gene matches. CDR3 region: CASSRGPSYEQYF. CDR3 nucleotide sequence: TGCGCCAGCTCCAGGGGGCCATCCTACGAGCAGTACTTC.

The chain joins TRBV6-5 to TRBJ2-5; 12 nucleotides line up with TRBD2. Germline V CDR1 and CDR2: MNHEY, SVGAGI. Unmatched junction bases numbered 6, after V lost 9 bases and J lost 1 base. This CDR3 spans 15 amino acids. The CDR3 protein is CASSTSGGRQETQYF. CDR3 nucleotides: TGTGCCAGTTCAACTAGCGGGGGGCGCCAAGAGACCCAGTACTTC.

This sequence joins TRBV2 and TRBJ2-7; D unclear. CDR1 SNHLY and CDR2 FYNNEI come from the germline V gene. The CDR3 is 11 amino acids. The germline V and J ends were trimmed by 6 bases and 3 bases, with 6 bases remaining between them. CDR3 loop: CASSGGYEQYF. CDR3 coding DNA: TGTGCCAGCAGCGGTGGCTACGAGCAGTACTTC.

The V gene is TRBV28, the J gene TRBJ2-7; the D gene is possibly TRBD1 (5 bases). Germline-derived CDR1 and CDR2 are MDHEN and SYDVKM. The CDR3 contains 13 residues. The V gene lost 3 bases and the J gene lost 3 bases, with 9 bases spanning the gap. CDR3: CASSLPQGYEQYF. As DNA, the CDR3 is TGTGCCAGCAGTTTGCCCCAGGGCTACGAGCAGTACTTC.

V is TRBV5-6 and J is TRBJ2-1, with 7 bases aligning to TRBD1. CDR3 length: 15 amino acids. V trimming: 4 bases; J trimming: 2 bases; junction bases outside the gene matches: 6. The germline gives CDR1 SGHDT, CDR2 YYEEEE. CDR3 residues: CASSQGQFTYNEQFF. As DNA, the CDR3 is TGTGCCAGCAGCCAGGGACAGTTCACCTACAATGAGCAGTTCTTC.

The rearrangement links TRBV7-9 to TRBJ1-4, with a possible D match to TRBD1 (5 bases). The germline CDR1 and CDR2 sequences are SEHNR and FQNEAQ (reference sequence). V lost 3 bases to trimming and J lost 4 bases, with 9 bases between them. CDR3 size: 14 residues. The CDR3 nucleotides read TGTGCCAGCAGCTTGACAGCCAGTAATGAAAAACTGTTTTTT. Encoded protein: CASSLTASNEKLFF.

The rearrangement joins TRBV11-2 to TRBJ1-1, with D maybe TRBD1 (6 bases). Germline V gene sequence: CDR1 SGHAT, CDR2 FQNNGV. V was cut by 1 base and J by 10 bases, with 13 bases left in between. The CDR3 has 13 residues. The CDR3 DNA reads TGTGCCAGCAGCTTAGGGAACAGGGTTGGAGCTTTCTTT. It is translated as CASSLGNRVGAFF.

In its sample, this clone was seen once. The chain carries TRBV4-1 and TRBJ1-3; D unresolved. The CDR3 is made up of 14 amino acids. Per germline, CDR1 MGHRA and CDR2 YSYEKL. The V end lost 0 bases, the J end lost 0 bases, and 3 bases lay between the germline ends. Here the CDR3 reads CASSQDSSGNTIYF. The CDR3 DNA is TGCGCCAGCAGCCAAGACAGCTCTGGAAACACCATATATTTT.

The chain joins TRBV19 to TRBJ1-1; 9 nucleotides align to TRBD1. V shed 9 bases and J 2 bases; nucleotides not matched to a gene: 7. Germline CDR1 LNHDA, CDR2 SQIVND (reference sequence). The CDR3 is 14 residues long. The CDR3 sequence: CASTGQGINTEAFF. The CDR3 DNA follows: TGTGCCAGCACGGGACAGGGAATCAACACTGAAGCTTTCTTT. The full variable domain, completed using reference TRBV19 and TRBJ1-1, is DGGITQSPKYLFRKEGQNVTLSCEQNLNHDAMYWYRQDPGQGLRLIYYSQIVNDFQKGDIAEGYSVSREKKESFPLTVTSAQKNPTAFYLCASTGQGINTEAFFGQGTRLTVV.

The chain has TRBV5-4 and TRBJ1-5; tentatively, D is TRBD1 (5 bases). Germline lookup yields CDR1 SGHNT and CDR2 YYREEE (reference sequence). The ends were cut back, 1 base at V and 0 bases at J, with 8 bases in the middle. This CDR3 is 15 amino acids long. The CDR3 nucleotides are TGTGCCAGCAGCTTGTTGACAGCTAGCAATCAGCCCCAGCATTTT. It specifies CASSLLTASNQPQHF. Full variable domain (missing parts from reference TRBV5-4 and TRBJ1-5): ETGVTQSPTHLIKTRGQQVTLRCSSQSGHNTVSWYQQALGQGPQFIFQYYREEENGRGNFPPRFSGLQFPNYSSELNVNALELDDSALYLCASSLLTASNQPQHFGDGTRLSIL.